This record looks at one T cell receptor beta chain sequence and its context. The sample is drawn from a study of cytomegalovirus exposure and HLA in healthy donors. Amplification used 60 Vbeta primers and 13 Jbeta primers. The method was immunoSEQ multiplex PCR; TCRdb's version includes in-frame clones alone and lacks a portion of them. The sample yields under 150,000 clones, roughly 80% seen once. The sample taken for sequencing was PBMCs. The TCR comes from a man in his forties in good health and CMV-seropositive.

CDR3 bases: TGTGCCAGCAGTTTGGGGACAGGCCAGCATTTT. It yields the protein CASSLGTGQHF. V is TRBV27 and J is TRBJ1-5; 8 bases match TRBD1. The CDR3 is 11 residues long. Unmatched junction bases numbered 1, after V lost 3 bases and J lost 12 bases. Germline-derived CDR1 and CDR2 are MNHEY and SMNVEV (reference sequence).